This T cell receptor (beta chain) was sequenced during a study of cytomegalovirus exposure and HLA in healthy donors. The study, taken as a whole, reports: For most TCR sequences rarity was the rule, although some public TCRs occurred in many donors. The study designated 164 TCR beta chains cytomegalovirus-associated.

Sequencing used immunoSEQ multiplex PCR; TCRdb keeps in-frame clones, though not all of them. This table holds around 150,000 clones, approximately 88% found once. Regarding this clone: Its antigen is not known. The same CDR3 is also encoded by other DNA sequences in this sample.

V was trimmed by 1 base and J by 1 base, leaving 5 bases between them. Germline CDR1 SGDLS, CDR2 YYNGEE. The CDR3 runs 13 residues. The TCR was taken from a woman under 30 in good health and CMV-seropositive. The chain carries TRBV9 and TRBJ1-1, with a possible D match to TRBD1 (5 bases). The sequencing input was PBMCs. The CDR3 loop is CASSVQGNTEAFF. DNA for the CDR3: TGTGCCAGCAGCGTACAGGGGAACACTGAAGCTTTCTTT.